These 30 T cell receptor beta chains originate from one sample sequenced in a study of T cell clonotyping in hematopoietic cell transplantation. This table comes from immunoSEQ multiplex PCR, and its TCRdb copy is limited to in-frame clones, with some not included. The data show about 7,200 clones, about nine tenths seen once. This specimen consisted of PBMCs, obtained 30 days after allogeneic stem cell transplant. These receptors all stem from a female patient aged 50-65 years who had an allogeneic stem cell transplant from an unrelated donor, so the T cells may come from the graft donor. Some clones in this sample may be carry-over from other donors' samples.

The rearrangement links TRBV18 to TRBJ1-1; no reliable D call. The length of the CDR3 is 15 residues. Between the trimmed V and J ends, which lost 0 bases and 1 base, there was a span of 9 bases. Germline loops: CDR1 KGHSH, CDR2 LQKENI. CDR3: CASSPPDGKNTEAFF. In DNA form, the CDR3 reads TGTGCCAGCTCACCACCTGACGGGAAGAACACTGAAGCTTTCTTT.

The chain couples TRBV7-3 to TRBJ1-1; possible D gene TRBD1, 6 bases. Trimming left V 4 bases short and J 1 base short, with 10 bases between. Germline CDR1 reads SGHTA; CDR2 reads FQGTGA. There are 14 residues in the CDR3. The CDR3 loop reads CASSSDSGNTEAFF. The CDR3 bases are TGTGCCAGCAGCTCGGACAGTGGGAACACTGAAGCTTTCTTT.

The CDR3 here is CSVGLGAGELFF. CDR3 nucleotide sequence: TGCAGCGTTGGACTAGGCGCCGGGGAGCTGTTTTTT. The V call is TRBV29-1, the J call TRBJ2-2, with D possibly matching TRBD2 (6 bases). V lost 4 bases and J 6 bases, leaving 9 bases between the germline ends. The length of the CDR3 is 12 residues. Germline-derived CDR1 and CDR2 are SQVTM and ANQGSEA.

Worth noting for this clone: Germline and junction disagree at one end, which may indicate a read error. The rearrangement links TRBV2 to TRBJ1-1, with 7 bases fitting TRBD1. Germline-derived CDR1 and CDR2 are SNHLY and FYNNEI. The CDR3 covers 13 residues. DNA of the CDR3: TGTGCCAGCAGCGGGACAGCTCGACAAAATCCTGAATTT. Translated, it gives CASSGTARQNPEF.

The chain is built from TRBV30 and TRBJ1-1, with D possibly being TRBD1 (5 bases). The V end lost 3 bases, the J end lost 1 base, and 18 bases lay between the germline ends. The V gene's germline CDR1 is GTSNPN and CDR2 SVGIG (reference sequence). The CDR3 totals 16 residues. The CDR3 sequence: CAWRSISRQPNTEAFF. The CDR3 DNA sequence: TGTGCCTGGAGGTCAATCTCTCGACAGCCGAACACTGAAGCTTTCTTT.

This clone came up a few times. The chain links TRBV7-6 to TRBJ1-1, with no clear D. The V end lost 8 bases, the J end lost 0 bases, and 10 bases lay between the germline ends. Germline CDR1 and CDR2: SGHVS and FNYEAQ. This CDR3 region has 13 residues. In nucleotides, the CDR3 is TGTGCCAGCGGCCAAACCTTGAACACTGAAGCTTTCTTT. Residues: CASGQTLNTEAFF.

A note on this clone: Mismatch with germline at one junction end may stem from a read error. The chain is built from TRBV30 and TRBJ1-1; no clear D gene. The CDR3 is 14 residues long. CDR1 and CDR2 from the germline V gene are GTSNPN and SVGIG (reference sequence). Here the CDR3 DNA reads TGTGCCTGGAATCAAATGGGAATGAACACTGAAGCTTCCTTT. Translated, it gives CAWNQMGMNTEASF.

V usage is TRBV5-1 and J usage is TRBJ2-2, with TRBD2 matching over 9 bases. Germline CDR1 reads SGHRS; CDR2 reads YFSETQ. The CDR3 runs to 15 residues. With 4 bases clipped from V and 6 bases from J, the junction kept 7 bases outside the gene matches. In nucleotides, the CDR3 is TGCGCCAGCAGCCTGGCGGGAGGGCCCCCCGGGGAGCTGTTTTTT. Protein sequence: CASSLAGGPPGELFF.

J is TRBJ2-3 and V is TRBV4-3; tentatively, D is TRBD2 (6 bases). The CDR3 consists of 16 residues. V was clipped by 0 bases and J by 1 base, with 11 bases between them. Per the germline V gene, CDR1 is LGHNA and CDR2 is YSLEER. The CDR3 sequence is CASSQDLGGGTDTQYF. CDR3 DNA: TGCGCCAGCAGCCAAGATTTGGGCGGGGGCACAGATACGCAGTATTTT.

This rearrangement joins TRBV4-3 to TRBJ1-4, with 7 bases identical to TRBD1. This CDR3 spans 16 amino acids. Unmatched junction bases numbered 4, after V lost 2 bases and J lost 1 base. Germline-derived CDR1 and CDR2 are LGHNA and YSLEER. The CDR3 DNA follows: TGCGCCAGCAGCCAAAGCAGGGGGGTAACTAATGAAAAACTGTTTTTT. It yields the protein CASSQSRGVTNEKLFF.

CDR3 amino acids: CASSIGSGIYNEQFF. As DNA, the CDR3 is TGTGCCAGTAGTATAGGAAGCGGAATATACAATGAGCAGTTCTTC. The chain has TRBV19 and TRBJ2-1; a possible D gene is TRBD2 (5 bases). Looked up from germline, CDR1 is LNHDA and CDR2 is SQIVND (reference sequence). The CDR3 consists of 15 residues. V gave up 1 base and J gave up 4 bases, with 11 bases separating them. Supplemented by reference TRBV19 and TRBJ2-1, the full variable domain reads DGGITQSPKYLFRKEGQNVTLSCEQNLNHDAMYWYRQDPGQGLRLIYYSQIVNDFQKGDIAEGYSVSREKKESFPLTVTSAQKNPTAFYLCASSIGSGIYNEQFFGPGTRLTVL.

The chain is built from TRBV4-1 and TRBJ1-1; D may be TRBD1 (5 bases). Per the germline V gene, CDR1 is MGHRA and CDR2 is YSYEKL. Trimming pared 3 bases from V and 6 bases from J, leaving 17 bases between. The CDR3 totals 15 residues. The CDR3 DNA reads TGCGCCAGCAGCCACATAGGACGCGGGGCCTCTGAAGCTTTCTTT. Residues: CASSHIGRGASEAFF.

The chain couples TRBV30 to TRBJ2-7; D unclear. Trimming pared 0 bases from V and 2 bases from J, leaving 2 bases between. Germline loops: CDR1 GTSNPN, CDR2 SVGIG (reference sequence). The CDR3 covers 11 residues. CDR3 DNA: TGTGCCTGGAGTGTCGCCTACGAGCAGTACTTC. The encoded protein is CAWSVAYEQYF.

The chain couples TRBV5-4 to TRBJ2-2; TRBD2 might be the D (5 bases). This CDR3 spans 16 amino acids. Germline V lookup: CDR1 SGHNT, CDR2 YYREEE (reference sequence). Trimming took 2 bases from V and 4 from J, leaving 15 bases between them. The CDR3 DNA reads TGTGCCAGCAGCTTAGCAGGCCCTCGGGGCACCGGGGAGCTGTTTTTT. Its protein product is CASSLAGPRGTGELFF.

The chain employs TRBV4-1 and TRBJ1-2; D perhaps matches TRBD1 (5 bases). The CDR3 contains 19 residues. V gave up 2 bases and J gave up 8 bases, with 30 bases separating them. CDR1 and CDR2 (germline): MGHRA, YSYEKL. CDR3 nucleotides: TGCGCCAGCAGCCAACCCACGGCAGGGCCCGATTCCCTGGATGGGGGCTACACCTTC. Translation gives CASSQPTAGPDSLDGGYTF.

This clone was recorded a few times. The chain couples TRBV9 to TRBJ2-7, with 7 bases that match TRBD1. The germline V gene encodes CDR1 SGDLS and CDR2 YYNGEE. V was pared by 0 bases and J by 4 bases, with 4 bases of the junction left unmatched. This CDR3 contains 14 residues. CDR3 region: CASSVGNRGYEQYF. CDR3 nucleotide sequence: TGTGCCAGCAGCGTAGGCAACAGGGGTTACGAGCAGTACTTC.

V and J are TRBV29-1 and TRBJ1-4; unclear D gene. The CDR3 consists of 12 residues. Germline lookup yields CDR1 SQVTM and CDR2 ANQGSEA. Deletions cut 5 bases from V and 11 bases from J, with 15 bases between. Here the CDR3 DNA reads TGCAGCGTTCGAGATAGTCAGCCTAAACTGTTTTTT. It specifies CSVRDSQPKLFF. Based on the CDR3 plus reference TRBV29-1 and TRBJ1-4, the full variable domain is SAVISQKPSRDICQRGTSLTIQCQVDSQVTMMFWYRQQPGQSLTLIATANQGSEATYESGFVIDKFPISRPNLTFSTLTVSNMSPEDSSIYLCSVRDSQPKLFFGSGTQLSVL.

V is TRBV30 and J is TRBJ1-1, with unresolved D. This CDR3 comprises 14 residues. Deletions cut 3 bases from V and 7 bases from J, with 18 bases between. CDR1 GTSNPN and CDR2 SVGIG come from the germline V gene (reference sequence). CDR3 region: CAWSPERFLNEAFF. In DNA form, the CDR3 reads TGTGCCTGGAGCCCTGAGCGGTTTTTGAATGAAGCTTTCTTT.

V is TRBV11-2 and J is TRBJ2-4; 10 positions agree with TRBD1. The J segment lost 3 bases and the V segment lost 10 bases, leaving 6 bases of the junction unmatched. Germline CDR1 SGHAT, CDR2 FQNNGV. CDR3 length: 14 amino acids. The CDR3 sequence is CATRQGADKNIQYF. CDR3 DNA sequence: TGTGCCACCCGACAGGGGGCTGACAAAAACATTCAGTACTTC.

The chain combines TRBV5-5 with TRBJ1-1; weak D call: TRBD1 (6 bases). The CDR3 loop spans 17 amino acids. CDR1 SGHKS and CDR2 YYEKEE come from the germline V gene (reference sequence). V dropped 4 bases and J dropped 2 bases, with 21 bases sitting between them. CDR3 nucleotides: TGTGCCAGCAGCCGCCAAACAGGGAGGGGAGGTAACACTGAAGCTTTCTTT. It codes for CASSRQTGRGGNTEAFF.

This chain joins TRBV7-3 and TRBJ2-2; 8 bases line up with TRBD2. This CDR3 is built from 14 residues. CDR1 SGHTA and CDR2 FQGTGA come from the germline V gene. V gave up 5 bases and J gave up 5 bases; unmatched junction bases: 4. DNA of the CDR3: TGTGCCAGCAGCCGGGGGGGAGAAACCGGGGAGCTGTTTTTT. This gives the protein CASSRGGETGELFF.

The chain recombines TRBV7-2 with TRBJ1-2; no definite D call. The CDR3 covers 14 residues. The V gene lost 5 bases and the J gene lost 4 bases, with 14 bases spanning the gap. Germline V lookup: CDR1 SGHTA, CDR2 FQGNSA. CDR3 in amino acids: CASSPSNGIYGYTF. CDR3 DNA: TGTGCCAGCAGCCCTAGTAACGGTATCTATGGCTACACCTTC.

This clone showed up just once. The chain's CDR3 is CASSLAVAGGLSTDTQYF. The CDR3 bases are TGTGCCAGCAGCTTGGCAGTAGCGGGAGGCCTTAGCACAGATACGCAGTATTTT. The chain joins TRBV5-8 to TRBJ2-3; 10 positions match TRBD2. The germline gives CDR1 SGHTS, CDR2 YDEGEE. The trim removed 0 bases at V and 0 bases at J, leaving 7 bases unmatched. The CDR3 extends over 18 amino acids.

The chain recombines TRBV7-9 with TRBJ2-3, with a possible D match to TRBD2 (6 bases). Germline lookup yields CDR1 SEHNR and CDR2 FQNEAQ (reference sequence). The CDR3 loop spans 15 amino acids. V was pared by 3 bases and J by 0 bases, with 10 bases between. CDR3 protein: CASSLGLPSTDTQYF. DNA of the CDR3: TGTGCCAGCAGCTTGGGACTCCCTAGCACAGATACGCAGTATTTT.

This chain uses TRBV4-2 with TRBJ1-1; D unresolved. The germline V and J ends were trimmed by 0 bases and 7 bases, with 12 bases remaining between them. The CDR3 contains 14 residues. Germline V gene lookup returns CDR1 LGHNA and CDR2 YNFKEQ. The CDR3, as DNA: TGTGCCAGCAGCCAAGAGGCCAGAGCCCTTGAAGCTTTCTTT. Amino acids: CASSQEARALEAFF.

This clone was seen just once. V and J are TRBV27 and TRBJ2-7; D remains ambiguous. V gave up 4 bases and J gave up 2 bases, with 9 bases separating them. Germline V gene sequence: CDR1 MNHEY, CDR2 SMNVEV (reference sequence). The CDR3 is 13 amino acids. The CDR3 region is CASSSTGPYEQYF. The DNA for the CDR3 is TGTGCCAGCAGTTCTACCGGTCCCTACGAGCAGTACTTC.

The chain has TRBV6-1 and TRBJ1-6, with 8 bases aligning to TRBD1. Trimming cost V 4 bases and J 6 bases; bases outside gene matches: 5. CDR3 size: 15 residues. Germline V lookup: CDR1 MNHNS, CDR2 SASEGT. The DNA for the CDR3 is TGTGCCAGCAGTGTTACGGACAGGGCTAATTCACCCCTCCACTTT. Encoded protein: CASSVTDRANSPLHF.

The V and J genes are TRBV6-1 and TRBJ2-7; 7 bases map to TRBD1. Trimming cost V 2 bases and J 3 bases; bases outside gene matches: 10. Germline CDR1 and CDR2: MNHNS and SASEGT. There are 16 residues in the CDR3. The CDR3 loop reads CASSEIFGAGGYEQYV. DNA for the CDR3: TGTGCCAGCAGTGAAATATTTGGGGCAGGGGGCTACGAGCAGTACGTC.

This clone has just a few counts. The chain carries TRBV9 and TRBJ2-3; TRBD2 aligns across 9 bases. Per the germline V gene, CDR1 is SGDLS and CDR2 is YYNGEE. Trimming cost V 0 bases and J 2 bases; bases outside gene matches: 1. The CDR3 extends over 15 amino acids. The DNA for the CDR3 is TGTGCCAGCAGCGTAGGACTAGCGGTCACAGATACGCAGTATTTT. Its translation is CASSVGLAVTDTQYF.

The chain is built from TRBV19 and TRBJ2-1; unclear D gene. V lost 0 bases and J 6 bases, leaving 12 bases between the germline ends. Germline V lookup: CDR1 LNHDA, CDR2 SQIVND (reference sequence). There are 15 residues in the CDR3. CDR3 residues: CASSIEGFAVNEQFF. The CDR3 DNA is TGTGCCAGTAGTATAGAGGGATTCGCGGTCAATGAGCAGTTCTTC.